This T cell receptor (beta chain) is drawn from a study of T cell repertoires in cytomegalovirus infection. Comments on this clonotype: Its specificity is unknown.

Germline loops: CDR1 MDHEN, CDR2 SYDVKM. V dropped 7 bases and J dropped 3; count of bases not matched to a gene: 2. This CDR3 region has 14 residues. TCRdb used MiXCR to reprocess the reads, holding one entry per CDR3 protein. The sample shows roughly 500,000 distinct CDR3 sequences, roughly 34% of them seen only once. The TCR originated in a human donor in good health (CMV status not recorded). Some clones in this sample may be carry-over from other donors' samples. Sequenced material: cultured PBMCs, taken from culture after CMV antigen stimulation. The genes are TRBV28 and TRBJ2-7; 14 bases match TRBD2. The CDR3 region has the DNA TGTGCCAGCACGACTAGCGGGAGGGTCTACGAGCAGTACTTC. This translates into CASTTSGRVYEQYF.